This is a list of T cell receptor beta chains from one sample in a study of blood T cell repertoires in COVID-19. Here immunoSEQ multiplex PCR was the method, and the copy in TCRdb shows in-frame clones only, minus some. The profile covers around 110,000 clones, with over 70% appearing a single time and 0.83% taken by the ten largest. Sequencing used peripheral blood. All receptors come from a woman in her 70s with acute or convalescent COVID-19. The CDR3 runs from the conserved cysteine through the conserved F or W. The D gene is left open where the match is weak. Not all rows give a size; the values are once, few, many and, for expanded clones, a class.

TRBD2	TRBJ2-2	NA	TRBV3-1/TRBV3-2	CASSSTPKGSGRWAGELFF	TGTGCCAGCAGCTCTACCCCTAAGGGTAGCGGGAGATGGGCCGGGGAGCTGTTTTTT
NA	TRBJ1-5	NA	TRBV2	CASSERRQGSNQPQHF	TGTGCCAGCAGTGAAAGGCGGCAGGGAAGCAATCAGCCCCAGCATTTT
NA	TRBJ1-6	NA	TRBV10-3	CAIRGATGNSPLHF	TGTGCCATCAGGGGGGCAACAGGGAATTCACCCCTCCACTTT
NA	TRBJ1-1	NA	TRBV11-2	CASRDQGGSTEAFF	TGTGCCAGCAGAGATCAGGGAGGAAGCACTGAAGCTTTCTTT
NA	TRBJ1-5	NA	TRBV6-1	CASSEAQGGNQPQHF	TGTGCCAGCAGTGAGGCCCAAGGGGGCAATCAGCCCCAGCATTTT
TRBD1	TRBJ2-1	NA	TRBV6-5	CASSWGQGARDEQFF	TGTGCCAGCAGTTGGGGACAGGGGGCACGGGATGAGCAGTTCTTC
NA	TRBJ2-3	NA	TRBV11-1	CASSLTGPDTQYF	TGTGCCAGCAGCTTAACAGGGCCAGATACGCAGTATTTT
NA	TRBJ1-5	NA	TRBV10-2	CASSETGSNQPQHF	TGCGCCAGCAGTGAGACAGGGTCCAATCAGCCCCAGCATTTT
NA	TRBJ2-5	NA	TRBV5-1	CASSFNAGLQETQYF	TGCGCCAGCAGCTTTAATGCGGGGCTCCAAGAGACCCAGTACTTC
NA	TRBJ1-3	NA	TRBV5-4	CASSLLSSGNTIYF	TGTGCCAGCAGCTTGTTATCGTCGGGAAACACCATATATTTT
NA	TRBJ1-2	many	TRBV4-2	CASSQDLSGQDGYTF	TGTGCCAGCAGCCAAGATCTTTCGGGACAAGATGGCTACACCTTC
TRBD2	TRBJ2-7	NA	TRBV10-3	CAITSTSGSHEQYF	TGTGCCATCACCTCAACTAGCGGGAGCCACGAGCAGTACTTC
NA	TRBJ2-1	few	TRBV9	CASSARGTVYNEQFF	TGTGCCAGCAGCGCACGCGGGACAGTATACAATGAGCAGTTCTTC
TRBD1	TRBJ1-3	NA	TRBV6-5	CASRLTGAGNTIYF	TGTGCCAGCAGACTTACAGGGGCCGGAAACACCATATATTTT
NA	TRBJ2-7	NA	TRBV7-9	CASSTWREREQYF	TGTGCCAGCAGCACGTGGAGGGAGAGGGAGCAGTACTTC
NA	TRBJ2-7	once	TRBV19	CASSIGQGSYEQYF	TGTGCCAGTAGTATAGGTCAGGGCTCCTACGAGCAGTACTTC
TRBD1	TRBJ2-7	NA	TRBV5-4	CASSLSTGDYEQYF	TGTGCCAGCAGCTTGTCGACAGGGGACTACGAGCAGTACTTC
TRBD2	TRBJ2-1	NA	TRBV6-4	CASSVAGGRNEQFF	TGTGCCAGCAGTGTTGCGGGAGGGCGGAATGAGCAGTTCTTC
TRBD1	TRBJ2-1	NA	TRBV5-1	CASSLTSGGTYNEQFF	TGCGCCAGCAGCTTGACGTCAGGGGGCACCTACAATGAGCAGTTCTTC
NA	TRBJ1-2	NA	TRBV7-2	CASSPLEGRYGYTF	TGTGCCAGCAGCCCCTTGGAGGGGAGGTACGGCTACACCTTC
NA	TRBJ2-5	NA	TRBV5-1	CASSYRVETQYF	TGCGCCAGCAGCTACAGGGTGGAGACCCAGTACTTC
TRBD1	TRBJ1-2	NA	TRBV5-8	CASSLVRGNYGYTF	TGTGCCAGCAGCTTGGTCAGGGGGAACTATGGCTACACCTTC
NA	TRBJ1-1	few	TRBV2	CASSAPEITEAFF	TGTGCCAGCAGTGCTCCCGAGATCACTGAAGCTTTCTTT
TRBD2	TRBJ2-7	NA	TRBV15	CATSREVGRAHEQYF	TGTGCCACCAGCAGAGAGGTCGGGAGGGCCCACGAGCAGTACTTC
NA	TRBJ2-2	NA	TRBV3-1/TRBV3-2	CASSQDKGGPGELFF	TGTGCCAGCAGCCAAGATAAGGGAGGCCCCGGGGAGCTGTTTTTT
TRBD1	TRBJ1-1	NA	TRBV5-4	CASSSRDRARTEAFF	TGTGCCAGCAGCTCGCGGGACAGGGCACGCACTGAAGCTTTCTTT
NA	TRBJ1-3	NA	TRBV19	CASSPQDSGNTIYF	TGTGCCAGTAGCCCACAGGACTCTGGAAACACCATATATTTT
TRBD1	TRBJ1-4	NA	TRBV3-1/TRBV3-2	CASSRTGSSGGEKLFF	TGTGCCAGCAGCCGGACAGGGTCCTCTGGCGGGGAAAAACTGTTTTTT
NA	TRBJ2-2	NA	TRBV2	CASSEPPNTGELFF	TGTGCCAGCAGTGAACCTCCCAACACCGGGGAGCTGTTTTTT
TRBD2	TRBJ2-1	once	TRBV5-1	CASSSGSISYNEQFF	TGCGCCAGCAGTAGCGGGAGTATATCCTACAATGAGCAGTTCTTC
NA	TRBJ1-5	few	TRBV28	CASSTPTGSNQPQHF	TGTGCCAGCAGTACACCGACGGGTAGCAATCAGCCCCAGCATTTT
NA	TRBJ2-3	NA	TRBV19	CASSISGGTSMTSPTTDTQYF	TGTGCCAGTAGTATATCCGGCGGGACTTCCATGACCAGTCCCACCACAGATACGCAGTATTTT
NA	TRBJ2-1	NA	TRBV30	CAWSDSSSDMRRFF	TGTGCCTGGAGCGATTCCAGCTCCGATATGAGGCGGTTCTTC
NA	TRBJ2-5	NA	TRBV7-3	CASSANGLKETQYF	TGTGCCAGCAGCGCCAATGGACTTAAAGAGACCCAGTACTTC
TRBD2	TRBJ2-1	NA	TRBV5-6	CASSYWTSGNNEQFF	TGTGCCAGCAGCTATTGGACTAGCGGGAACAATGAGCAGTTCTTC
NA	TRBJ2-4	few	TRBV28	CASSSENIQYF	TGTGCCAGCAGTTCCGAAAACATTCAGTACTTC
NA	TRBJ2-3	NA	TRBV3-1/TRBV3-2	CASSQTQSTDTQYF	TGTGCCAGCAGCCAAACCCAGAGCACAGATACGCAGTATTTT
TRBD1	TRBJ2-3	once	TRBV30	CAWSDRGSTDTQYF	TGTGCCTGGAGTGACAGGGGAAGCACAGATACGCAGTATTTT
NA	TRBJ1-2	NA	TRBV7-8	CASSFAGGRPLANYGYTF	TGTGCCAGCAGCTTCGCGGGGGGCCGACCCTTAGCTAACTATGGCTACACCTTC
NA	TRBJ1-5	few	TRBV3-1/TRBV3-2	CASSQGRTEWGRGVIQHF	TGTGCCAGCAGCCAAGGCCGGACGGAGTGGGGGAGGGGGGTTATCCAGCATTTT
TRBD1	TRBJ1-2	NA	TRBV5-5	CASSRQGNYGYTF	TGTGCCAGCAGCCGACAGGGTAACTATGGCTACACCTTC
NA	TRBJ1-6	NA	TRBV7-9	CASSSGGSYNSPLHF	TGTGCCAGCAGCTCCGGGGGCTCCTATAATTCACCCCTCCACTTT
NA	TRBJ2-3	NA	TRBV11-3	CASSLGGGRADTQYF	TGTGCCAGCAGCTTAGGCGGGGGCAGGGCAGATACGCAGTATTTT
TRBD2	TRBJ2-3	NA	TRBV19	CASTPGLAGGRADTQYF	TGTGCCAGTACCCCGGGACTAGCGGGGGGGCGAGCAGATACGCAGTATTTT
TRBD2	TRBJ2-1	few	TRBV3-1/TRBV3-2	CASSQASVAGDNEQFF	TGTGCCAGCAGCCAAGCTAGCGTAGCGGGGGACAATGAGCAGTTCTTC
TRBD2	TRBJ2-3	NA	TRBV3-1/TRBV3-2	CASSPASGSGIDTQYF	TGTGCCAGCAGCCCGGCTAGCGGGAGCGGTATAGATACGCAGTATTTT
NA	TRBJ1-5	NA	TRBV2	CASSERRAQHF	TGTGCCAGCAGTGAGAGGAGGGCCCAGCATTTT
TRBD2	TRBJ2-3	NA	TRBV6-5	CASMVTSGTDTQYF	TGTGCCAGCATGGTGACTAGCGGCACAGATACGCAGTATTTT
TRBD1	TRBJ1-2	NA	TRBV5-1	CASSSGTGPYGYTF	TGCGCCAGCAGCTCGGGGACAGGCCCTTACGGCTACACCTTC
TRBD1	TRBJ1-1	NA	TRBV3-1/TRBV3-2	CASSQGDRENTEAFF	TGTGCCAGCAGCCAGGGCGACAGGGAGAACACTGAAGCTTTCTTT
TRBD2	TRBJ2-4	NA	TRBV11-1	CASSPGLASNIQYF	TGTGCCAGCAGCCCGGGACTAGCTAGTAACATTCAGTACTTC
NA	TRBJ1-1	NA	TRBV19	CASSIVTANTEAFF	TGTGCCAGTAGTATAGTGACAGCTAACACTGAAGCTTTCTTT
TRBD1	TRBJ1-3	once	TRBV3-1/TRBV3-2	CASSQGTGPGNTIYF	TGTGCCAGCAGCCAAGGGACAGGGCCTGGAAACACCATATATTTT